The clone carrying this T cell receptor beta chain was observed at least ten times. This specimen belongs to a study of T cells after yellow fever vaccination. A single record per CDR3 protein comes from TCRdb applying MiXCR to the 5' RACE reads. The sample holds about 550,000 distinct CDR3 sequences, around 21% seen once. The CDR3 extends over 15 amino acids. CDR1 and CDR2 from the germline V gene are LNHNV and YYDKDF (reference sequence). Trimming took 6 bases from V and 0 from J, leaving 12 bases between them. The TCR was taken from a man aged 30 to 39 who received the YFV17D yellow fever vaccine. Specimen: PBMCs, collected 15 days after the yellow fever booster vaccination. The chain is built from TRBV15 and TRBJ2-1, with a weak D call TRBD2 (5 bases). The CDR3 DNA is TGTGCCACCAGGGGAGCGTCGCTCTCCTACAATGAGCAGTTCTTC. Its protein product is CATRGASLSYNEQFF.